Shown below are 20 T cell receptor beta chains from a single sample sequenced in a study of T cell responses to AZD1222 COVID-19 vaccine. This table comes from immunoSEQ multiplex PCR, and its TCRdb copy is limited to in-frame clones, with some not included. The sample shows around 150,000 clones, approximately 85% of them seen only once. Sequenced here: peripheral blood, sampled 28 days after the second dose of the MenACWY control vaccine. The source is an adult who received the MenACWY meningococcal vaccine as a control.

J is TRBJ2-1 and V is TRBV6-5; TRBD1 matches 8 bases. V trimming: 2 bases; J trimming: 6 bases; junction bases outside the gene matches: 6. The CDR3 spans 15 residues. In germline, CDR1 is MNHEY, CDR2 SVGAGI. The CDR3 DNA is TGTGCCAGCAGTTACCTGGGAGGACAGGGCAATGAGCAGTTCTTC. Amino acids: CASSYLGGQGNEQFF.

The chain is built from TRBV29-1 and TRBJ1-6; tentative D call: TRBD1 (5 bases). Germline V lookup: CDR1 SQVTM, CDR2 ANQGSEA. The length of the CDR3 is 13 residues. V was pared by 7 bases and J by 0 bases, with 7 bases between. For the CDR3, the DNA is TGCAGCGCCGACAGCTCCTATAATTCACCCCTCCACTTT. Translating gives CSADSSYNSPLHF.

This clone is a singleton in its sample. The genes are TRBV2 and TRBJ1-6, with 7 bases identical to TRBD1. The CDR3 consists of 15 residues. Germline CDR1 and CDR2: SNHLY and FYNNEI. V lost 7 bases, J lost 7 bases, and 10 bases stayed unmatched. CDR3 nucleotides: TGTGCCAGCACCAGGGGGGGACAGTTAAATTCACCCCTCCACTTT. Translation: CASTRGGQLNSPLHF.

The chain is built from TRBV5-1 and TRBJ1-2; D call uncertain. V lost 0 bases, J lost 3 bases, and 12 bases lay in between. The CDR3 is 15 amino acids. The germline V gene encodes CDR1 SGHRS and CDR2 YFSETQ. Here the CDR3 reads CASSLGGLGDYGYTF. The CDR3 DNA reads as TGCGCCAGCAGCTTGGGCGGGCTCGGAGACTATGGCTACACCTTC.

The CDR3 sequence: CASSRQGSAYGYTF. CDR3 nucleotides: TGTGCCAGCAGTCGACAGGGATCGGCCTATGGCTACACCTTC. This sequence joins TRBV2 and TRBJ1-2, with 7 bases identical to TRBD1. Germline V gene data show CDR1 as SNHLY and CDR2 as FYNNEI. The CDR3 runs to 14 residues. The junction had 7 bases not matched to a gene; V was cut back by 5 bases and J by 4 bases.

This rearrangement joins TRBV9 to TRBJ1-3; possible D gene TRBD1, 5 bases. This CDR3 is built from 15 residues. CDR1 and CDR2 from the germline V gene are SGDLS and YYNGEE. Trimming left V 0 bases short and J 0 bases short, with 7 bases between. CDR3 amino acids: CASSVEGSSGNTIYF. The CDR3 DNA follows: TGTGCCAGCAGCGTAGAGGGGAGCTCTGGAAACACCATATATTTT. Based on the CDR3 plus reference TRBV9 and TRBJ1-3, the full variable domain is DSGVTQTPKHLITATGQRVTLRCSPRSGDLSVYWYQQSLDQGLQFLIQYYNGEERAKGNILERFSAQQFPDLHSELNLSSLELGDSALYFCASSVEGSSGNTIYFGEGSWLTVV.

The chain recombines TRBV7-8 with TRBJ1-1; D is unresolved. V lost 1 base and J lost 10, with 13 bases in between. CDR1 SGHVS and CDR2 FQNEAQ come from the germline V gene. This CDR3 comprises 13 residues. The CDR3 DNA is TGTGCCAGCAGCTTAGGAAGGGCATTTGGAGCTTTCTTT. Residues: CASSLGRAFGAFF.

V and J are TRBV9 and TRBJ2-2, with D possibly being TRBD1 or TRBD2 (5 bases each). Germline V gene sequence: CDR1 SGDLS, CDR2 YYNGEE. The V end was cut by 2 bases, the J end by 6 bases, with 17 bases between. The CDR3 extends over 16 amino acids. The chain's CDR3 is CASSVTWDPESGELFF. DNA of the CDR3: TGTGCCAGCAGCGTGACGTGGGACCCTGAGTCCGGGGAGCTGTTTTTT.

The CDR3 loop reads CASRYGGISTDTQYF. CDR3 DNA sequence: TGCGCCAGCAGGTACGGGGGGATTAGCACAGATACGCAGTATTTT. The chain carries TRBV5-1 and TRBJ2-3, with TRBD2 identical over 7 bases. This CDR3 has 15 residues. After removal of 5 bases from V and 0 bases from J, the junction contained 6 bases not matched to a gene. Germline CDR1 and CDR2: SGHRS and YFSETQ.

This clone was detected a few times. The chain joins TRBV27 to TRBJ1-1; D is perhaps TRBD1 (5 bases). V lost 5 bases and J lost 1, with 23 bases in between. Germline CDR1 reads MNHEY; CDR2 reads SMNVEV (reference sequence). CDR3 size: 18 residues. The CDR3 DNA follows: TGTGCCAGCAGTCAAAAAAAATTCGCACAGGACTCGAACACTGAAGCTTTCTTT. As protein: CASSQKKFAQDSNTEAFF.

The rearrangement links TRBV28 to TRBJ1-4; TRBD1 aligns across 8 bases. With V trimmed by 4 bases and J by 8 bases, 6 bases remained unmatched. Germline V gene sequence: CDR1 MDHEN, CDR2 SYDVKM. The CDR3 is 14 residues long. Here the CDR3 DNA reads TGTGCCAGCAGTTCAGACAGGGGAAGGGAAAAACTGTTTTTT. Translation: CASSSDRGREKLFF.

The sample holds a few counts of this clone. The chain has TRBV11-3 and TRBJ1-6; D ambiguous. The CDR3 has 15 residues. Germline loops: CDR1 SGHNT, CDR2 YENEEA. The V end was cut by 1 base, the J end by 10 bases, with 14 bases between. CDR3 residues: CASSLGSGNYSPLHF. The DNA of the CDR3 is TGTGCCAGCAGCTTAGGATCGGGGAATTACTCACCCCTCCACTTT.

V gene TRBV3-1 (or the pseudogene TRBV3-2) combines with J gene TRBJ1-5, with D maybe TRBD1 (5 bases). Per the germline V gene, CDR1 is LGHDT and CDR2 is YNNKEL (reference sequence). This CDR3 is built from 14 residues. Trimming removed 2 bases at V and 1 base at J, with 6 bases between. CDR3 residues: CASSQWDSNQPQHF. The CDR3, as DNA: TGTGCCAGCAGCCAATGGGACAGCAATCAGCCCCAGCATTTT.

This clone was detected once. In nucleotides, the CDR3 is TGTGGATGGAGGGGGCGAGAGCAGAGTACGCAGTATTTT. Its translation: CGWRGREQSTQYF. The rearrangement links TRBV19 to TRBJ2-3; D might be TRBD1 (7 bases). The CDR3 extends over 13 amino acids. CDR1 and CDR2 (germline): LNHDA, SQIVND (reference sequence).

The chain recombines TRBV5-1 with TRBJ2-2, with D hard to call. The V end lost 2 bases, the J end lost 6 bases, and 14 bases lay between the germline ends. The CDR3 has 15 residues. CDR1 is SGHRS and CDR2 is YFSETQ in the germline V gene. CDR3 sequence (DNA): TGCGCCAGCAGCTTATTACAGAACACAGCCGGGGAGCTGTTTTTT. It codes for CASSLLQNTAGELFF.

This clone was counted a few times. The chain links TRBV9 to TRBJ2-4; 7 nucleotides match TRBD2. J was trimmed by 6 bases and V by 1 base; bases with no gene match: 4. The CDR3 totals 14 residues. Per germline, CDR1 SGDLS and CDR2 YYNGEE. The CDR3 reads CASSVRGVGNIQYF. CDR3 bases: TGTGCCAGCAGCGTACGGGGGGTAGGAAACATTCAGTACTTC.

DNA of the CDR3: TGTGCCAGCAGTGAATTAGGGTTAATAAGCGCCCAGCATTTT. Translating it yields CASSELGLISAQHF. This rearrangement joins TRBV6-1 to TRBJ1-5, with D uncertain. Germline V lookup: CDR1 MNHNS, CDR2 SASEGT. This CDR3 is built from 14 residues. V dropped 2 bases and J dropped 11 bases, with 16 bases sitting between them.

The rearrangement links TRBV11-2 to TRBJ1-1; 7 bases are a match to TRBD1. CDR1 SGHAT and CDR2 FQNNGV come from the germline V gene. Unmatched junction bases numbered 8, after V lost 6 bases and J lost 4 bases. This CDR3 comprises 14 residues. The CDR3 sequence is CASSSDRESTEAFF. Written as DNA, the CDR3 is TGTGCCAGCAGTTCAGACAGGGAGAGCACTGAAGCTTTCTTT.

The chain uses TRBV12-3 or TRBV12-4 and TRBJ2-4; the D gene is possibly TRBD2 (6 bases). This CDR3 comprises 12 residues. V was shortened by 6 bases and J by 9 bases, with 12 bases between the two germline ends. This CDR3 reads CASSLGGTIQYF. CDR3 DNA sequence: TGTGCCAGCAGCCTCGGGGGTACCATTCAGTACTTC.

With regard to this clone: The junction departs from the called germline gene at one end, perhaps through a read error. V gene TRBV7-7 combines with J gene TRBJ2-1; TRBD2 might be the D (7 bases). This CDR3 is built from 15 residues. Germline V gene lookup returns CDR1 SSHAT and CDR2 FNYEAQ (reference sequence). DNA for the CDR3: TGTGCTAGCAGCTTAAGGGGAGGGGGGAACAATGAGCAGTTCTTC. Translation: CASSLRGGGNNEQFF. Looking up the rest from reference TRBV7-7 and TRBJ2-1 gives the full variable domain: GAGVSQSPRYKVTKRGQDVTLRCDPISSHATLYWYQQALGQGPEFLTYFNYEAQPDKSGLPSDRFSAERPEGSISTLTIQRTEQRDSAMYRCASSLRGGGNNEQFFGPGTRLTVL.